This T cell receptor (beta chain) was obtained from a study of graft-versus-host responses after intestinal transplantation. Study details: The whole recipient group had anti-thymocyte globulin induction followed by tacrolimus and steroids for 2 to 3 years. Findings and caveats of the study: Early HvG declines after transplant were associated with peak circulating GvH clone levels. Subjects displaying graft-donor T cell macrochimerism possessed elevated graft-versus-host to host-versus-graft clonal ratios inside allografts. GvH clones surfaced in recipient marrow, some emerging earlier in ileum or blood.

Per the germline V gene, CDR1 is KGHSH and CDR2 is LQKENI. V shed 6 bases and J shed 3 bases, with 11 bases lying between them. This CDR3 is built from 14 residues. This table comes from immunoSEQ multiplex PCR, and its TCRdb copy is limited to in-frame clones, with some not included. The table lists tens of thousands of clones, 75% to 95% of them singletons. In this sample, this clone turned up once. The antigen is not known. This receptor was obtained from a human donor who received an intestinal transplant. The chain recombines TRBV18 with TRBJ2-2; D is perhaps TRBD1 (5 bases). Specimen: unstimulated CD8+ T cells sorted from spleen or lymph node cells, collected before intestinal transplant. Written as DNA, the CDR3 is TGTGCCAGCTCGCGACGCAGGGACACCGGGGAGCTGTTTTTT. It specifies CASSRRRDTGELFF.